This entry describes one TCR beta chain. Its antigen is still unknown. This sample is drawn from a study of cytomegalovirus exposure and HLA in healthy donors. Looked up from germline, CDR1 is MNHEY and CDR2 is SMNVEV (reference sequence). This CDR3 spans 17 amino acids. The V gene end was trimmed by 8 bases and the J gene end by 5 bases; junction bases not matched to a gene: 15. Use of 60 Vbeta and 13 Jbeta primers characterized the PCR. Using immunoSEQ multiplex PCR, the repertoire was profiled, and TCRdb retains in-frame clones only, with some absent. Its clone listing holds 150,000 to 200,000 clones. Study-wide points: Analysis was carried out at a later point, and it linked a missense DCLRE1C variant to TCR beta V- and J-gene trimming. In vitro, three CMV-associated chains proved specific for CMV antigens. Later analysis revealed greater clonal expansion in HLA-associated TCR beta chains than in equally common others. The availability of immune exposure information extended only to CMV serostatus.

This receptor was taken from a woman aged 55-69 years in good health and CMV-seronegative. Sample: PBMCs. J is TRBJ2-2 and V is TRBV27, with 9 bases fitting TRBD2. The CDR3 spells CASLSRLAEVRTGELFF. The CDR3 DNA sequence: TGTGCCAGCCTATCCCGACTAGCGGAGGTGCGAACCGGGGAGCTGTTTTTT.